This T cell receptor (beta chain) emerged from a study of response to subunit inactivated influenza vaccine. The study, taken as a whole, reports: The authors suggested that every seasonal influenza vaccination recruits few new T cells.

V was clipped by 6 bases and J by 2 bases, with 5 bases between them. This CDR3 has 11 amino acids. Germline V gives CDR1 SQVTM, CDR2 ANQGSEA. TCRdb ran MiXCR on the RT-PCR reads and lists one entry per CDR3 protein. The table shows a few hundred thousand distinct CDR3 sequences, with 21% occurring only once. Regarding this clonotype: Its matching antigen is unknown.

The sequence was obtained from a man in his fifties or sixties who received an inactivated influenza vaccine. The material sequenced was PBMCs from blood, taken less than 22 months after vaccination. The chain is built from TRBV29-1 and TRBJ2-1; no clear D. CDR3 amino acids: CSVGAYNEQFF. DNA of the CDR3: TGCAGCGTCGGAGCCTACAATGAGCAGTTCTTC.